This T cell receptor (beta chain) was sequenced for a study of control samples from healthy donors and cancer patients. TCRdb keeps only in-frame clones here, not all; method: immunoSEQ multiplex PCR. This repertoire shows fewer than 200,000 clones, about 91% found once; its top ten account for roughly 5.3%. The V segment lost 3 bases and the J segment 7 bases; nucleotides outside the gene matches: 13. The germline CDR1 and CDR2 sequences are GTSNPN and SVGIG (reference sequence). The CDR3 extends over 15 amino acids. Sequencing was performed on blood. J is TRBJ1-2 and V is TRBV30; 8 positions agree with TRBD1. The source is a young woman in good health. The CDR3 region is CAWRGPGGAHRGYTF. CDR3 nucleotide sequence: TGTGCCTGGAGGGGTCCAGGGGGCGCTCACCGTGGCTACACCTTC.